This T cell receptor (beta chain) was identified during a study of T cell responses to AZD1222 COVID-19 vaccine. Study-level findings and limits: The study found Spike-specific TCR breadth and depth rose after two AZD1222 doses. Baseline serostatus was positive in only six AZD1222 recipients.

This CDR3 is built from 17 residues. V was trimmed by 4 bases and J by 3 bases, leaving 18 bases between them. Looked up from germline, CDR1 is LGHDT and CDR2 is YNNKEL (reference sequence). As concerns this clone: The antigen is unknown.

This table comes from immunoSEQ multiplex PCR, and its TCRdb copy is limited to in-frame clones, with some not included. The sample includes roughly 93,000 clones, 70% to 90% seen only once; the top ten take roughly 1.7%. V gene TRBV3-1 (or the pseudogene TRBV3-2) combines with J gene TRBJ1-4; D may be TRBD1 (6 bases). This specimen consisted of peripheral blood, obtained on day 0 of AZD1222 vaccination. The source is an adult in good health. CDR3 DNA: TGTGCCAGCAGCCCAAACAGGGAAAGGGGGTCTAATGAAAAACTGTTTTTT. Its protein is CASSPNRERGSNEKLFF.